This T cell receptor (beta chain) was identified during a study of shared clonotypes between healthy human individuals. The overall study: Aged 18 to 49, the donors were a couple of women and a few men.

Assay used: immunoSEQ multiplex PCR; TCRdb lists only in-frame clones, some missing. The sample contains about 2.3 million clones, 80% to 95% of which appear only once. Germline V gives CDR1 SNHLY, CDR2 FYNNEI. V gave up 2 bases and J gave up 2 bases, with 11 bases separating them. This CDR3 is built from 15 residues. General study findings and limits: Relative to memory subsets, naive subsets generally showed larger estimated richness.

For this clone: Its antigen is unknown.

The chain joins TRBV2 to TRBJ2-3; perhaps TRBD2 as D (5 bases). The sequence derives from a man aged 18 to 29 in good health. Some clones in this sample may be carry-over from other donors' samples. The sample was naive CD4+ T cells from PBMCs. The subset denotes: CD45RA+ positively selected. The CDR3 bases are TGTGCCAGCAGTGAATTTTCGGGAACCACAGATACGCAGTATTTT. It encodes CASSEFSGTTDTQYF.